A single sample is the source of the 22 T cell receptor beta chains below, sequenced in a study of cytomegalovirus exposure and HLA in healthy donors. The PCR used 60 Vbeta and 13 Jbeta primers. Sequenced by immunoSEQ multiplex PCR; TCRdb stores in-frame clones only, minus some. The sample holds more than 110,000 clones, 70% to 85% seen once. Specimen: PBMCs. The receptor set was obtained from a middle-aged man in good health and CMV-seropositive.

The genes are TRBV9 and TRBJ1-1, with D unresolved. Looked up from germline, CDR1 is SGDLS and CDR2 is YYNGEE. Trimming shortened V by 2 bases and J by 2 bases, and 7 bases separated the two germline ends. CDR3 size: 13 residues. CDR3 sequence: CASSVGSNTEAFF. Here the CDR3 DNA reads TGTGCCAGCAGCGTCGGGAGTAACACTGAAGCTTTCTTT. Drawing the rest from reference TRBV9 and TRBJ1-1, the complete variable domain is DSGVTQTPKHLITATGQRVTLRCSPRSGDLSVYWYQQSLDQGLQFLIQYYNGEERAKGNILERFSAQQFPDLHSELNLSSLELGDSALYFCASSVGSNTEAFFGQGTRLTVV.

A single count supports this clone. CDR3 bases: TGTGCCAGCAGCCAAGTCGACGGGACCCCTCGGGGGTGGAATGAGCAGTTCTTC. Translating it yields CASSQVDGTPRGWNEQFF. The chain carries TRBV14 and TRBJ2-1; possibly TRBD2 for D (6 bases). Looked up from germline, CDR1 is SGHDN and CDR2 is FVKESK. The ends were cut back, 1 base at V and 7 bases at J, with 23 bases in the middle. This CDR3 is 18 amino acids long.

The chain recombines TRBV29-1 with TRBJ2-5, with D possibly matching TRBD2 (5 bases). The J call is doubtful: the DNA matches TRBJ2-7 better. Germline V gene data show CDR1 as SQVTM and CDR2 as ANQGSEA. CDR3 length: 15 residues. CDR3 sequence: CSVESTLRGPYEQYF. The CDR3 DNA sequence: TGCAGCGTTGAATCGACCCTGCGAGGGCCCTACGAGCAGTACTTC.

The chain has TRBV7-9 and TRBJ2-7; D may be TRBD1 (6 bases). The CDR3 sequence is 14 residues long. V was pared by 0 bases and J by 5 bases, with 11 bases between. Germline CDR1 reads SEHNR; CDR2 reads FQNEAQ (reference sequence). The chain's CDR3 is CASSLAQGNHEQYF. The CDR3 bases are TGTGCCAGCAGCTTAGCACAGGGTAACCACGAGCAGTACTTC.

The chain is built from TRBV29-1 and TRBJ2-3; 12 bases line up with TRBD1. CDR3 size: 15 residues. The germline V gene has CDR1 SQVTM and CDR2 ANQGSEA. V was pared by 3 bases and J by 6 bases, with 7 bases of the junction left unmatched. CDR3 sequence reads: CSVEARDRGRDTQYF. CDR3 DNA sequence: TGCAGCGTTGAGGCCCGGGACAGGGGGCGTGATACGCAGTATTTT.

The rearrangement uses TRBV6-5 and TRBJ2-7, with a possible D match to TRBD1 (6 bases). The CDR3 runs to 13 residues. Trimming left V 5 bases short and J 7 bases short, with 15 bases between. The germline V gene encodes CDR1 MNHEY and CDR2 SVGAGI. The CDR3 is CASSGTSGFEQYF. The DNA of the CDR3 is TGTGCCAGCAGTGGGACATCGGGCTTTGAGCAGTACTTC.

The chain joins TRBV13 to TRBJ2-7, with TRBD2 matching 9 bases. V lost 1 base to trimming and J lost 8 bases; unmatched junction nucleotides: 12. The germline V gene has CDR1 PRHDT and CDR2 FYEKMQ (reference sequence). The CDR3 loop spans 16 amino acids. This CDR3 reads CASSLAGGGGGSQQYF. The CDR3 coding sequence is TGTGCCAGCAGCTTAGCCGGGGGCGGGGGGGGCTCGCAGCAGTACTTC.

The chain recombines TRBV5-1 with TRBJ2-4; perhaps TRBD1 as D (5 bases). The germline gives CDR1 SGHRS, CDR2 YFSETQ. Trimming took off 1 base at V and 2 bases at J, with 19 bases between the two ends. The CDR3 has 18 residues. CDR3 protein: CASSLTVRAASPKNIQYF. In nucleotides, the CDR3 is TGCGCCAGCAGCTTGACCGTCAGGGCGGCGTCTCCCAAAAACATTCAGTACTTC.

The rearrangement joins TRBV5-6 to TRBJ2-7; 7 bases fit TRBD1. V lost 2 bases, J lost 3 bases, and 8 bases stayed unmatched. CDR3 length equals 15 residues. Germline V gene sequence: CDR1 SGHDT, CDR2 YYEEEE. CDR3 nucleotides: TGTGCCAGCAGCTTACAGGGGAAGCTAGTCTACGAGCAGTACTTC. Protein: CASSLQGKLVYEQYF.

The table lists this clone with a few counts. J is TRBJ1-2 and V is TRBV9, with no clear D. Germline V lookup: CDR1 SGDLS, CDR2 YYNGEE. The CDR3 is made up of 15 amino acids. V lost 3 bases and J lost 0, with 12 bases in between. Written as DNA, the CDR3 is TGTGCCAGCAGCGGGAGTGGAGCAGCTAACTATGGCTACACCTTC. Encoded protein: CASSGSGAANYGYTF.

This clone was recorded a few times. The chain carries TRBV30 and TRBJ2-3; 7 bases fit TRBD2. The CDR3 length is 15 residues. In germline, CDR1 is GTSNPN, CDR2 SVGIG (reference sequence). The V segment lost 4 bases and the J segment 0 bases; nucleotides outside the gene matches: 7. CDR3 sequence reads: CAWTLGAGSTDTQYF. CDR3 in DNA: TGTGCCTGGACCCTGGGAGCGGGAAGCACAGATACGCAGTATTTT.

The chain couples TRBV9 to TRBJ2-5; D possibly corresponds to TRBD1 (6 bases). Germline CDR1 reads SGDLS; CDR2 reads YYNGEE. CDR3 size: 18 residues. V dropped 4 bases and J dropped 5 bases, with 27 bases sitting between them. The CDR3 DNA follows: TGTGCCAGCAGCACCGGCAGAGGAGACAGGTGTTGTCCCGAGACCCAGTACTTC. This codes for CASSTGRGDRCCPETQYF.

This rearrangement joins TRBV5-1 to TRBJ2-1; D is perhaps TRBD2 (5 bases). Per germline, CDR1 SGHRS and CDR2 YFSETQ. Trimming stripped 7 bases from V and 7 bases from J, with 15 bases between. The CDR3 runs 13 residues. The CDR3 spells CASGLLQRNEQFF. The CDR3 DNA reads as TGCGCCAGCGGCCTCCTACAGCGGAATGAGCAGTTCTTC.

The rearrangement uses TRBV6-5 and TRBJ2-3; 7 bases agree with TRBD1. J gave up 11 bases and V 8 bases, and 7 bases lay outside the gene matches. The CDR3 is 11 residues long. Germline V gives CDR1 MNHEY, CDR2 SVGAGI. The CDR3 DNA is TGTGCCAGCGGGGTCGGACAGGAGCAGTATTTT. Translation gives CASGVGQEQYF.

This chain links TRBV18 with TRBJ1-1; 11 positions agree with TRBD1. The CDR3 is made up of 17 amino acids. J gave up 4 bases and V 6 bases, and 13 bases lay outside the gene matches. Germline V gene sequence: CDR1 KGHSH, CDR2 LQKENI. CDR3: CASSPVWTGGGSTEAFF. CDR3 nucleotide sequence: TGTGCCAGCTCCCCCGTGTGGACAGGGGGCGGGAGCACTGAAGCTTTCTTT.

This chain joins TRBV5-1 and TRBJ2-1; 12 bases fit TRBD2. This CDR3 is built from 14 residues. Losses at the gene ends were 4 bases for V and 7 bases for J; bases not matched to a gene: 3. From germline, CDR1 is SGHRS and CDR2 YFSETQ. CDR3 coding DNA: TGCGCCAGCAGCCCAGGGACTAGCGGGAATGAGCAGTTCTTC. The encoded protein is CASSPGTSGNEQFF.

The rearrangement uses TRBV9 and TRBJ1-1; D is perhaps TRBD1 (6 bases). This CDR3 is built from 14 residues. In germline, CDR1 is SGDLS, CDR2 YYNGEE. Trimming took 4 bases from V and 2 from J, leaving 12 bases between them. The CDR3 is CASSKTGGNTEAFF. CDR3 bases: TGTGCCAGCAGCAAGACAGGAGGCAACACTGAAGCTTTCTTT.

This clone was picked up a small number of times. The chain's CDR3 is CASSFNQGAGGNQPQHF. CDR3 nucleotides: TGTGCCAGCAGCTTTAACCAGGGGGCAGGAGGCAATCAGCCCCAGCATTTT. The chain employs TRBV7-8 and TRBJ1-5, with 8 bases that match TRBD1. V shed 3 bases, J shed 2 bases, and the junction held 9 bases outside the gene matches. The CDR3 runs to 17 residues. Germline lookup yields CDR1 SGHVS and CDR2 FQNEAQ.

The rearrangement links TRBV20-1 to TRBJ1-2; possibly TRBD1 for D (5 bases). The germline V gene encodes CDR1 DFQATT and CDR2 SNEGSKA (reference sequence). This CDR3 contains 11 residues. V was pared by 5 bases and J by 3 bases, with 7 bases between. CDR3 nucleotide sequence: TGCAGTGCTTCCAGGGACTATGGCTACACCTTC. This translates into CSASRDYGYTF.

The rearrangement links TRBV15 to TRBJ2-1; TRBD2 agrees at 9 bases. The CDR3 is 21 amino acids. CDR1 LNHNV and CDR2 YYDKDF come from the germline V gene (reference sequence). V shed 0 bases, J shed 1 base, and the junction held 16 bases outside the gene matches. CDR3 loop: CATSRDLGMRGGGASYNEQFF. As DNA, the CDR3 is TGTGCCACCAGCAGAGATCTGGGAATGAGAGGCGGGGGGGCGTCCTACAATGAGCAGTTCTTC.

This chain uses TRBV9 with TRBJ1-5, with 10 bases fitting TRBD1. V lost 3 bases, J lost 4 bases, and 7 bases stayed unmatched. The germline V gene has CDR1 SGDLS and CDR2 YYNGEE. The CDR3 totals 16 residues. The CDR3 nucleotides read TGTGCCAGCAGCGCGACGGACAGGGGGAGGAATCAGCCCCAGCATTTT. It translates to CASSATDRGRNQPQHF.

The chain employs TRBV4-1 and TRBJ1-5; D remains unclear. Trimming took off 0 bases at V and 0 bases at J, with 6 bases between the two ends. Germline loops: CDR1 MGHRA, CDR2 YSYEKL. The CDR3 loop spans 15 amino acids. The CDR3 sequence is CASSQEPGSNQPQHF. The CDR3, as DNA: TGCGCCAGCAGCCAAGAGCCAGGTAGCAATCAGCCCCAGCATTTT.